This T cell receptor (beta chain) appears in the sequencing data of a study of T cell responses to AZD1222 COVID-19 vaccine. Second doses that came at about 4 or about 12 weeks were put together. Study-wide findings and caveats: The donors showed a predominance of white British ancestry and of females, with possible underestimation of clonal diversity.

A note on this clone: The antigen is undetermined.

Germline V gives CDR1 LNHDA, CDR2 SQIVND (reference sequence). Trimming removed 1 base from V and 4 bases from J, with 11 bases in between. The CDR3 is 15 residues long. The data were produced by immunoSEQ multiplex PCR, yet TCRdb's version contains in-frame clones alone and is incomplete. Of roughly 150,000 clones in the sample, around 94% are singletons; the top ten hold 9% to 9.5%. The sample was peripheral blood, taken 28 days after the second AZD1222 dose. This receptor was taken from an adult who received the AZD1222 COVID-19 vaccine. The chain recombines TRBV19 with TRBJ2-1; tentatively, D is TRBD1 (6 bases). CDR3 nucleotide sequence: TGTGCCAGTAGTATAGGGTCCAGGGGTTACAATGAGCAGTTCTTC. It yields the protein CASSIGSRGYNEQFF.